This T cell receptor beta chain was profiled in a study of T-cell reconstitution after alpha-beta-depleted transplantation in children. V lost 3 bases and J lost 4; bases outside the gene matches: 7. The CDR3 is made up of 15 amino acids. Germline CDR1 is DFQATT and CDR2 is SNEGSKA (reference sequence). It was with unique molecular identifiers that the TCRbeta library was prepared. TCRdb redid the calling of the PCR reads with MiXCR, one entry per CDR3 protein. The sample holds some 200,000 distinct CDR3 sequences; about 6.4% are singletons and the top ten take approximately 3%. This clonotype was observed at least ten times.

This TCR was recovered from a human donor who donated a stem cell graft to a child with Wiskott-Aldrich syndrome. This chain links TRBV20-1 with TRBJ2-1; TRBD2 matches 9 bases. This specimen was PBMCs from the stem cell graft donor, taken from the stem cell graft. The DNA for the CDR3 is TGCAGTGCTAGCTCCCTAGCGGGAAATTACAATGAGCAGTTCTTC. It specifies CSASSLAGNYNEQFF.